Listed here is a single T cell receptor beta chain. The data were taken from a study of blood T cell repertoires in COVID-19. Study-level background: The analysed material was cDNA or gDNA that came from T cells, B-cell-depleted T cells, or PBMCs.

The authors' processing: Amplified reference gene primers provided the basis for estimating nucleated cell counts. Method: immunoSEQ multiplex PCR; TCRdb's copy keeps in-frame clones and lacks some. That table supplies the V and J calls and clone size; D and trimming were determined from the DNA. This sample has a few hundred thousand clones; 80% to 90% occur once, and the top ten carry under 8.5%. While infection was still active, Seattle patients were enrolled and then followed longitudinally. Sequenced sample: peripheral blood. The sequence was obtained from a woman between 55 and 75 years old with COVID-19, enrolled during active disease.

CDR3 DNA: TGCGCCAGCAGCAAGATAGAGACAATTAATTTCAATGAGCAGTTCTTC. It codes for CASSKIETINFNEQFF. The rearrangement links TRBV4-3 to TRBJ2-1; D call uncertain. CDR1 and CDR2 from the germline V gene are LGHNA and YSLEER. The V and J ends lost 5 bases and 6 bases respectively, with 20 bases between them. There are 16 residues in the CDR3.